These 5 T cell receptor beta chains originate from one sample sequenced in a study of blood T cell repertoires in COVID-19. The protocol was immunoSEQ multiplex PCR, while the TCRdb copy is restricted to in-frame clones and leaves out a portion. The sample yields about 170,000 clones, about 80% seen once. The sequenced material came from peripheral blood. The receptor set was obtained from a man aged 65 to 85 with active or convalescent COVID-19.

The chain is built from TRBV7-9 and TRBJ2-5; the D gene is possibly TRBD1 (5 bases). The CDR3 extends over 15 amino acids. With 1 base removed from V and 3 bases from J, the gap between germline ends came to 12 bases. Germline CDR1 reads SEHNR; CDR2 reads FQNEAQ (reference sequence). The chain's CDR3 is CASSLGWGLKETQYF. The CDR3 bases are TGTGCCAGCAGCTTAGGCTGGGGCCTAAAAGAGACCCAGTACTTC.

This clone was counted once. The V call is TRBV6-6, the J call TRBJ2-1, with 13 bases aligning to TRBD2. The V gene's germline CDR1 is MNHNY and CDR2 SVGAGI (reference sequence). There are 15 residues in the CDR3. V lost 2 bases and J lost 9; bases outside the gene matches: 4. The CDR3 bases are TGTGCCAGCAGTTACAGCACTAGCGGGAGGGGTGAGCAGTTCTTC. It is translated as CASSYSTSGRGEQFF.

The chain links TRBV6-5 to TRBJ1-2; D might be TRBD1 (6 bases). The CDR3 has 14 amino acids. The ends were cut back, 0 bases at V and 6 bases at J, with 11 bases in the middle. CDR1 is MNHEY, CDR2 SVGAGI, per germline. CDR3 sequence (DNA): TGTGCCAGCAGTTACTCCGGGACACGCCATGGCTACACCTTC. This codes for CASSYSGTRHGYTF.

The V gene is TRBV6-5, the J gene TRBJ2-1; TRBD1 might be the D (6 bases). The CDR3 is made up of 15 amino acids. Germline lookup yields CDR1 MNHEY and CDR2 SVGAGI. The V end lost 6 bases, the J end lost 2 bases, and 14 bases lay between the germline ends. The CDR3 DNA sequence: TGTGCCAGCAGCCCGACAGGTAAAACCTACAATGAGCAGTTCTTC. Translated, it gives CASSPTGKTYNEQFF.

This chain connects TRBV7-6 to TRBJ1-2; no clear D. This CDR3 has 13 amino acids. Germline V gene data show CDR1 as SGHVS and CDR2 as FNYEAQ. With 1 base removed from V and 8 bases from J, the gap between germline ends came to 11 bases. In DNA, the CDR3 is TGTGCCAGCAGCTTAGATAGGGAGCGGGGCTACACCTTC. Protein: CASSLDRERGYTF.